This TCR beta chain derives from a study of shared clonotypes between healthy human individuals (dated by TCRdb to 2019 to 2021). As for the study more broadly: A couple of women and three men aged 18 to 49 years were included in the cohort. For each donor, three plates each were used for CD4 naive and CD4 memory, two plates were used for CD8 naive, and one plate was used for CD8 memory. The study deeply sequenced blood TCR repertoires of five healthy adults to estimate repertoire size and the extent of clonotype sharing between individuals. Different laboratories and diverse techniques were used to prepare libraries and sequence TCR repertoires, to increase sequencing depth and limit assay-specific biases. Per donor, leukapheresis produced somewhere between about 0.8 and 9 billion PBMCs. The research as a whole found: Clonotypes shared by all four sorted-subset donors showed higher generation probabilities than non-shared clonotypes. Rarefaction of sorted-subset datasets indicated incomplete sequencing despite the large sequencing depth. The small number of donors limited the genetic and exposure-history diversity represented. Sampling was restricted to blood, and TCR repertoires in tissues likely differ from the TCR repertoires found in blood. Estimated clonotype richness was generally larger for naive than for memory subsets. Based on pairwise subsampling, the degree of clonotype sharing among donors was expected to be affected by sequencing depth. Across a handful of donors, roughly 5.4% of naive CD4, roughly 3.5% of naive CD8, around 2.1% of memory CD4, and over 0.35% of memory CD8 clonotypes were shared.

The CDR3 spans 17 residues, from the cysteine through the phenylalanine. Only the CDR3 region is kept as DNA, spanning 51 bases read in frame from base 1. For CDR1 and CDR2, the germline V gene lists SGHAT and FQNNGV. V loses 4 bases, J loses 5 bases, and the germline ends lie 21 bases apart. Using the deep immunoSEQ assay, TCR CDR3 regions were amplified from genomic DNA by multiplex PCR. Extracted genomic DNA from each cell subset was distributed evenly across all wells of several immunoSEQ 96-well plates, and each plate was treated as a replicate. Each replicate PCR for sorted subsets received about 220 ng genomic DNA, equal to roughly 29,000 T cell genomes. Purified libraries were measured with a Qubit 3.0 fluorometer, size-checked on a Bioanalyzer 2100, and measured again with the KAPA Library Quantification kit. Every immunoSEQ 96-well plate was sequenced on a dedicated single-read 150-cycle Illumina NextSeq 550 flow cell. Turning to the authors' computational methods: Because the immunoSEQ output held only junctional sequences and lacked quality scores, the filtering could not match the filtering applied to full-length reads. Sequences were annotated with PyIR, a Python wrapper for IgBLAST v1.9, using IMGT germline references to assign V/J genes and CDR3. Any read was removed if the V/J assignment was weak (E-value above 1e-6), the CDR3 was missing, or the read contained stop codons, out-of-frame junctions, or ambiguous translated residues. V3J clonotypes were defined as sequences sharing an identical inferred V gene, J gene, and CDR3 amino acid sequence. The percentage overlap between two repertoires was calculated by dividing the number of shared unique clonotypes by the size of the smaller repertoire. Repertoire richness was assessed with RTK rarefaction, the Chao1 estimator, and Recon v2.1 estimates of unobserved clonotypes. Generation probabilities were computed with OLGA for all TCRbeta clonotypes obtained by the gDNA method from a handful of donors. This immuneACCESS table, as held by TCRdb, lists in-frame sequences with V and J called but not all clones. Of the missing ones, under half trace to an unresolved V gene in checked studies; the others have no known cause. The D gene and trimming were derived from the DNA, and the V and J assignments and clone size from that table. The sample data list some 2.1 million clones, and 95% of these were observed just once. The ten largest clones add up to 0.13% of the sample.

For this clone: Its recognized antigen is unknown. Per-base qualities were not stored, and no clone one base away is much larger.

The donors were healthy, HIV-negative adults with no recently reported acute infections or vaccinations. Every donor was a Caucasian adult living in Nashville, Tennessee, USA. CD4+ T cells were enriched through magnetic negative selection, after which naive cells were positively selected on CD45RA and the remaining negative fraction served as the memory subset. After blood collection by leukapheresis, PBMCs were isolated using Ficoll-Histopaque density gradient centrifugation and then cryopreserved in the vapor phase of liquid nitrogen. Analytical flow cytometry was used to check the purity and quantity of every magnetically sorted T cell population. Genomic DNA was isolated from every sorted fraction and measured by UV absorbance on a Nanodrop 2000c.

The V gene is TRBV11-2 and the J gene is TRBJ2-1; TRBD2 might be the D gene, on 5 matching bases. The clonotype comes from a man aged 18 to 29 in good health. The sample taken for sequencing was naive CD4+ T cells sorted from blood. Sample cell subset or site, as interpreted from the label and publication: CD45RA+ positively selected. CDR3 loop: CASSSLKLGRPNNEQFF. The DNA is TGTGCCAGCAGCTCCCTGAAGTTGGGGAGACCGAACAATGAGCAGTTCTTC.